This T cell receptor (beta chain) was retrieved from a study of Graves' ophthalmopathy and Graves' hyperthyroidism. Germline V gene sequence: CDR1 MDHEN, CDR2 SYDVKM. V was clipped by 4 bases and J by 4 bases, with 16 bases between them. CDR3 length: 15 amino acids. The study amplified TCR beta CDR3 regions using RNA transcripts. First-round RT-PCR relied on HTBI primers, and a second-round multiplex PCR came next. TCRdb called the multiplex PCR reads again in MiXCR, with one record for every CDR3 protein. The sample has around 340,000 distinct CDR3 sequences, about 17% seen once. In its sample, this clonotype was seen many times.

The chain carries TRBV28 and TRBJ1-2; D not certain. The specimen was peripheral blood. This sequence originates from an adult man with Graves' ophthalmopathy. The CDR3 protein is CASSSQAPGGYGYTF. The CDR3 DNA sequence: TGTGCCAGCAGTTCTCAAGCCCCCGGCGGCTATGGCTACACCTTC.